This is a list of T cell receptor beta chains from one sample in a study of blood T cell repertoires in COVID-19. Data came from immunoSEQ multiplex PCR; TCRdb stores just in-frame clones and leaves some out. The repertoire holds under 300,000 clones, with roughly 88% as singletons. The sample taken for sequencing was peripheral blood. All receptors derive from a woman between 65 and 79 years old with acute or convalescent COVID-19. Both conserved end residues are part of each CDR3. D genes are given only for firm matches. The size field is filled for only some rows; it gives once, few, many or a size class.

d_gene: NA
abundance: NA
j_gene: TRBJ1-1
v_gene: TRBV4-2
CDR3aa: CASSQDVYREGEAFF
CDR3nt: TGTGCCAGCAGCCAAGACGTGTACCGGGAGGGGGAAGCTTTCTTT

d_gene: TRBD1
abundance: NA
j_gene: TRBJ2-4
v_gene: TRBV19
CDR3aa: CASSMGTGQRDIQYF
CDR3nt: TGTGCCAGTAGTATGGGGACAGGCCAGAGGGACATTCAGTACTTC

d_gene: TRBD1
abundance: NA
j_gene: TRBJ1-3
v_gene: TRBV5-1
CDR3aa: CASSWDSRSGNTIYF
CDR3nt: TGCGCCAGCAGCTGGGACAGCCGCTCTGGAAACACCATATATTTT

d_gene: TRBD1
abundance: NA
j_gene: TRBJ1-2
v_gene: TRBV20-1
CDR3aa: CSASGGTGDRYGYTF
CDR3nt: TGCAGTGCTAGTGGCGGGACAGGGGATCGATATGGCTACACCTTC

d_gene: NA
abundance: NA
j_gene: TRBJ1-5
v_gene: TRBV10-1
CDR3aa: CASSNRENQPQHF
CDR3nt: TGCGCCAGCAGTAACAGGGAAAATCAGCCCCAGCATTTT

d_gene: TRBD1
abundance: many
j_gene: TRBJ2-7
v_gene: TRBV5-1
CDR3aa: CASSQQGSDVGEQYF
CDR3nt: TGCGCCAGCAGCCAACAGGGGTCCGACGTCGGGGAGCAGTACTTC

d_gene: TRBD2
abundance: NA
j_gene: TRBJ2-3
v_gene: TRBV20-1
CDR3aa: CSASPSGGRDTQYF
CDR3nt: TGCAGTGCTAGTCCTAGCGGGGGCCGAGATACGCAGTATTTT

d_gene: TRBD1
abundance: few
j_gene: TRBJ1-2
v_gene: TRBV2
CDR3aa: CASSERTGGGYTF
CDR3nt: TGTGCCAGCAGTGAAAGGACAGGGGGTGGCTACACCTTC

d_gene: TRBD2
abundance: NA
j_gene: TRBJ2-1
v_gene: TRBV12-3/TRBV12-4
CDR3aa: CASSLGPEGGRFF
CDR3nt: TGTGCCAGCAGTTTGGGTCCGGAGGGAGGGAGGTTCTTC

d_gene: TRBD1
abundance: once
j_gene: TRBJ1-3
v_gene: TRBV5-1
CDR3aa: CASSLGDRRTSGNTIYF
CDR3nt: TGCGCCAGCAGCTTGGGGGACAGGAGGACCTCTGGAAACACCATATATTTT

d_gene: NA
abundance: NA
j_gene: TRBJ2-7
v_gene: TRBV29-1
CDR3aa: CSVAPQGYEQYF
CDR3nt: TGCAGCGTTGCCCCCCAGGGCTACGAGCAGTACTTC

d_gene: TRBD1
abundance: NA
j_gene: TRBJ2-7
v_gene: TRBV3-1/TRBV3-2
CDR3aa: CASSLGQGARVQYF
CDR3nt: TGTGCCAGCAGCTTGGGACAGGGGGCTCGGGTGCAGTACTTC

d_gene: NA
abundance: few
j_gene: TRBJ1-5
v_gene: TRBV6-5
CDR3aa: CASSSTGLQPQHF
CDR3nt: TGTGCCAGCAGTTCAACAGGGTTACAGCCCCAGCATTTT

d_gene: NA
abundance: NA
j_gene: TRBJ1-1
v_gene: TRBV2
CDR3aa: CASSREATYTEAFF
CDR3nt: TGTGCCAGCAGTAGGGAGGCCACATACACTGAAGCTTTCTTT

d_gene: NA
abundance: NA
j_gene: TRBJ2-1
v_gene: TRBV6-5
CDR3aa: CASSYEGGAGNNEQFF
CDR3nt: TGTGCCAGCAGTTACGAGGGGGGGGCGGGAAACAATGAGCAGTTCTTC

d_gene: NA
abundance: once
j_gene: TRBJ1-1
v_gene: TRBV18
CDR3aa: CASSPLTVNTEAFF
CDR3nt: TGTGCCAGCTCTCCCCTGACAGTGAACACTGAAGCTTTCTTT

d_gene: NA
abundance: once
j_gene: TRBJ1-1
v_gene: TRBV6-6
CDR3aa: CASSFDRNSEAFF
CDR3nt: TGTGCCAGCAGTTTCGACAGGAATAGTGAAGCTTTCTTT

d_gene: NA
abundance: NA
j_gene: TRBJ1-1
v_gene: TRBV18
CDR3aa: CASTPDRNTEAFF
CDR3nt: TGTGCCAGCACACCGGACAGGAACACTGAAGCTTTCTTT

d_gene: TRBD1
abundance: NA
j_gene: TRBJ2-5
v_gene: TRBV23-1
CDR3aa: CASSRTGGPWGTKNQETQYF
CDR3nt: TGCGCCAGCAGTCGGACAGGGGGCCCGTGGGGGACGAAAAACCAAGAGACCCAGTACTTC

d_gene: NA
abundance: NA
j_gene: TRBJ2-7
v_gene: TRBV27
CDR3aa: CASRTGSRSTYEQYF
CDR3nt: TGTGCCAGCCGCACAGGGTCCAGATCAACCTACGAGCAGTACTTC

d_gene: TRBD1
abundance: NA
j_gene: TRBJ1-2
v_gene: TRBV15
CDR3aa: CATSRTGGGYTF
CDR3nt: TGTGCCACCAGCAGGACAGGGGGTGGCTACACCTTC

d_gene: TRBD1
abundance: NA
j_gene: TRBJ1-6
v_gene: TRBV5-5
CDR3aa: CASSFSWDRYSPLHF
CDR3nt: TGTGCCAGCAGCTTTAGTTGGGACAGGTATTCACCCCTCCACTTT

d_gene: NA
abundance: NA
j_gene: TRBJ2-1
v_gene: TRBV19
CDR3aa: CASKKSSYNEQFF
CDR3nt: TGTGCCAGTAAAAAGAGCTCCTACAATGAGCAGTTCTTC

d_gene: TRBD1
abundance: NA
j_gene: TRBJ2-7
v_gene: TRBV10-3
CDR3aa: CAISLDRASEQYF
CDR3nt: TGTGCCATCAGCTTGGACAGGGCTTCCGAGCAGTACTTC

d_gene: NA
abundance: NA
j_gene: TRBJ1-4
v_gene: TRBV11-2
CDR3aa: CASSFFGVSSNEKLFF
CDR3nt: TGTGCCAGCAGCTTTTTCGGGGTATCATCTAATGAAAAACTGTTTTTT

d_gene: NA
abundance: once
j_gene: TRBJ1-6
v_gene: TRBV6-1
CDR3aa: CASSEGAGRRYNSPLHF
CDR3nt: TGTGCCAGCAGTGAAGGCGCCGGGAGGCGATATAATTCACCCCTCCACTTT

d_gene: TRBD2
abundance: NA
j_gene: TRBJ2-7
v_gene: TRBV5-6
CDR3aa: CASSFPGGGSNYEQYF
CDR3nt: TGTGCCAGCAGCTTCCCGGGGGGTGGGAGTAATTACGAGCAGTACTTC

d_gene: NA
abundance: NA
j_gene: TRBJ2-5
v_gene: TRBV24-1
CDR3aa: CATSDTSGTQYF
CDR3nt: TGTGCCACCAGTGATACCTCAGGGACCCAGTACTTC

d_gene: NA
abundance: once
j_gene: TRBJ1-2
v_gene: TRBV4-1
CDR3aa: CASSQAFTAKANYGYTF
CDR3nt: TGCGCCAGCAGCCAAGCTTTCACAGCCAAAGCTAACTATGGCTACACCTTC

d_gene: TRBD2
abundance: NA
j_gene: TRBJ2-2
v_gene: TRBV6-2/TRBV6-3
CDR3aa: CASSLRRGAGELFF
CDR3nt: TGTGCCAGCAGCCTCCGACGGGGGGCCGGGGAGCTGTTTTTT

d_gene: NA
abundance: few
j_gene: TRBJ1-2
v_gene: TRBV30
CDR3aa: CAWSFQGRGYTF
CDR3nt: TGTGCCTGGAGTTTTCAGGGCAGGGGCTACACCTTC

d_gene: NA
abundance: NA
j_gene: TRBJ2-1
v_gene: TRBV10-3
CDR3aa: CAINGGKESYNEQFF
CDR3nt: TGTGCCATCAATGGAGGAAAAGAGTCCTACAATGAGCAGTTCTTC

d_gene: TRBD1
abundance: once
j_gene: TRBJ2-3
v_gene: TRBV29-1
CDR3aa: CSVGRAARGHTDTQYF
CDR3nt: TGCAGCGTTGGAAGGGCGGCGAGGGGGCACACAGATACGCAGTATTTT

d_gene: TRBD1
abundance: NA
j_gene: TRBJ1-2
v_gene: TRBV10-3
CDR3aa: CAITGTGDYGYTF
CDR3nt: TGTGCCATCACAGGGACAGGCGACTATGGCTACACCTTC

d_gene: NA
abundance: NA
j_gene: TRBJ2-1
v_gene: TRBV10-3
CDR3aa: CAISESSTTPNEQFF
CDR3nt: TGTGCCATCAGTGAGTCGAGCACTACTCCCAATGAGCAGTTCTTC

d_gene: NA
abundance: NA
j_gene: TRBJ2-3
v_gene: TRBV3-1/TRBV3-2
CDR3aa: CASSEVGGTDTQYF
CDR3nt: TGTGCCAGCAGCGAGGTCGGGGGCACAGATACGCAGTATTTT

d_gene: TRBD1
abundance: NA
j_gene: TRBJ1-4
v_gene: TRBV2
CDR3aa: CASSVDRVTNEKLFF
CDR3nt: TGTGCCAGCAGTGTGGACAGGGTCACTAATGAAAAACTGTTTTTT

d_gene: NA
abundance: NA
j_gene: TRBJ2-2
v_gene: TRBV5-6
CDR3aa: CASSFDRKINTGELFF
CDR3nt: TGTGCCAGCAGCTTTGACAGAAAAATTAACACCGGGGAGCTGTTTTTT

d_gene: TRBD1
abundance: NA
j_gene: TRBJ1-2
v_gene: TRBV6-5
CDR3aa: CASRPDRVSRYTF
CDR3nt: TGTGCCAGCAGACCGGACAGGGTCTCTCGCTACACCTTC

d_gene: NA
abundance: NA
j_gene: TRBJ1-2
v_gene: TRBV24-1
CDR3aa: CATSDLIDGGVRYGYTF
CDR3nt: TGTGCCACCAGTGATTTGATCGACGGCGGGGTGCGCTACGGCTACACCTTC

d_gene: NA
abundance: NA
j_gene: TRBJ1-1
v_gene: TRBV9
CDR3aa: CASSGQHTEAFF
CDR3nt: TGTGCCAGCAGCGGACAGCACACTGAAGCTTTCTTT

d_gene: NA
abundance: NA
j_gene: TRBJ1-4
v_gene: TRBV6-2/TRBV6-3
CDR3aa: CASSILNEKLFF
CDR3nt: TGTGCCAGCAGTATACTTAATGAAAAACTGTTTTTT

d_gene: NA
abundance: NA
j_gene: TRBJ1-5
v_gene: TRBV7-2
CDR3aa: CASSLASGLRPQHF
CDR3nt: TGTGCCAGCAGCTTAGCCTCAGGGTTACGGCCCCAGCATTTT

d_gene: NA
abundance: NA
j_gene: TRBJ1-2
v_gene: TRBV28
CDR3aa: CASRQTGRYYGYTF
CDR3nt: TGTGCCAGCAGACAAACAGGGAGATACTATGGCTACACCTTC

d_gene: NA
abundance: NA
j_gene: TRBJ1-5
v_gene: TRBV19
CDR3aa: CASRRDTGSNQPQHF
CDR3nt: TGTGCCAGTAGGAGGGACACCGGGAGCAATCAGCCCCAGCATTTT

d_gene: TRBD1
abundance: NA
j_gene: TRBJ1-6
v_gene: TRBV27
CDR3aa: CASKADRDASPLHF
CDR3nt: TGTGCCAGCAAGGCCGACAGGGATGCTTCACCCCTCCACTTT

d_gene: TRBD1
abundance: few
j_gene: TRBJ1-3
v_gene: TRBV7-9
CDR3aa: CASSLAGTEFGPIYF
CDR3nt: TGTGCCAGCAGCTTAGCGGGGACAGAATTTGGCCCCATATATTTT

d_gene: NA
abundance: few
j_gene: TRBJ2-7
v_gene: TRBV15
CDR3aa: CATSRDGRRSSYEQYF
CDR3nt: TGTGCCACCAGCAGAGATGGGCGAAGGTCCTCCTACGAGCAGTACTTC

d_gene: TRBD1
abundance: NA
j_gene: TRBJ2-3
v_gene: TRBV10-1
CDR3aa: CASSVRGGKDTQYF
CDR3nt: TGCGCCAGCAGTGTCCGAGGGGGCAAAGATACGCAGTATTTT

d_gene: NA
abundance: NA
j_gene: TRBJ2-6
v_gene: TRBV30
CDR3aa: CAWSVGDSGANVLTF
CDR3nt: TGTGCCTGGAGTGTCGGGGACTCTGGGGCCAACGTCCTGACTTTC

d_gene: TRBD1
abundance: once
j_gene: TRBJ1-5
v_gene: TRBV6-5
CDR3aa: CASNRDSDQPQHF
CDR3nt: TGTGCCAGCAATAGGGACAGTGATCAGCCCCAGCATTTT

d_gene: TRBD2
abundance: NA
j_gene: TRBJ2-2
v_gene: TRBV10-1
CDR3aa: CASSVTSGTTGELFF
CDR3nt: TGCGCCAGCAGTGTGACTAGCGGGACCACCGGGGAGCTGTTTTTT